These T cell receptor beta chains were read from a single sample in a study of human T cells and chemical hapten exposure. TCRdb called the RACE reads again in MiXCR, with one record for every CDR3 protein. This table has 330,000 or so distinct CDR3 sequences, nearly 6.5% appearing once. Sequenced material: whole blood, taken in connection with sensitization to the hapten diphenylcyclopropenone (DPC). The receptor set was obtained from a woman younger than 30 with alopecia areata. Some clones in this sample may be carry-over from other donors' samples. Each CDR3 is given with its conserved first and last residue. A D gene is named only where the DNA matches it firmly. Clone size, where shown, is once, few, many, or a class for clones that have expanded.

d_call,v_call,j_call,clone_size,cdr3_length,cdr3_aa,cdr3_nt
.,TRBV27,TRBJ1-5,few,14,CASSLRGLRQPQHF,TGTGCCAGCAGTTTGCGGGGGCTCAGGCAGCCCCAGCATTTT
TRBD1,TRBV9,TRBJ1-1,many,16,CASSVASGQGGTEAFF,TGTGCCAGCAGCGTAGCCTCGGGACAGGGAGGAACTGAAGCTTTCTTT
TRBD1,TRBV27,TRBJ1-5,.,16,CASSKYDRAYDQPQHF,TGTGCCAGCAGCAAATATGACAGGGCATACGATCAGCCCCAGCATTTT
.,TRBV6-5,TRBJ1-3,.,17,CASSYSSSSVSGNTIYF,TGTGCCAGCAGTTACTCGAGCTCTTCTGTCTCTGGAAACACCATATATTTT
.,TRBV27,TRBJ2-5,.,13,CASSFFRGETQYF,TGTGCCAGCAGTTTTTTCAGGGGAGAGACCCAGTACTTC
.,TRBV4-1,TRBJ2-6,few,16,CASSQGAMSGANVLTF,TGCGCCAGCAGCCAAGGGGCTATGTCTGGGGCCAACGTCCTGACTTTC
TRBD2,TRBV5-4,TRBJ2-7,.,15,CASSPGLAGGYEQYF,TGTGCCAGCAGCCCCGGACTAGCGGGGGGCTACGAGCAGTACTTC
.,TRBV2,TRBJ1-2,many,15,CASSAAQGDPYGYTF,TGTGCCAGCAGTGCGGCCCAGGGAGACCCTTATGGCTACACCTTC
.,TRBV2,TRBJ1-5,many,13,CASSDVGLQPQHF,TGTGCCAGCAGTGATGTGGGCCTGCAGCCCCAGCATTTT
TRBD1,TRBV28,TRBJ2-7,many,15,CASSLGAGGPYEQYF,TGTGCCAGCAGTTTAGGGGCAGGGGGCCCCTACGAGCAGTACTTC
TRBD1,TRBV5-6,TRBJ1-2,many,15,CASSHGPGQGDGYTF,TGTGCCAGCAGCCACGGGCCGGGACAGGGTGATGGCTACACCTTC
.,TRBV5-1,TRBJ2-2,few,14,CASSLRQDTGELFF,TGCGCCAGCAGCTTGAGACAGGACACCGGGGAGCTGTTTTTT
TRBD1,TRBV5-4,TRBJ2-2,many,15,CASSKWTGNTGELFF,TGTGCCAGCAGCAAGTGGACAGGGAACACCGGGGAGCTGTTTTTT
.,TRBV12-3/TRBV12-4,TRBJ1-5,many,14,CASSLQGSNQPQHF,TGTGCCAGCAGTTTACAGGGGAGCAATCAGCCCCAGCATTTT